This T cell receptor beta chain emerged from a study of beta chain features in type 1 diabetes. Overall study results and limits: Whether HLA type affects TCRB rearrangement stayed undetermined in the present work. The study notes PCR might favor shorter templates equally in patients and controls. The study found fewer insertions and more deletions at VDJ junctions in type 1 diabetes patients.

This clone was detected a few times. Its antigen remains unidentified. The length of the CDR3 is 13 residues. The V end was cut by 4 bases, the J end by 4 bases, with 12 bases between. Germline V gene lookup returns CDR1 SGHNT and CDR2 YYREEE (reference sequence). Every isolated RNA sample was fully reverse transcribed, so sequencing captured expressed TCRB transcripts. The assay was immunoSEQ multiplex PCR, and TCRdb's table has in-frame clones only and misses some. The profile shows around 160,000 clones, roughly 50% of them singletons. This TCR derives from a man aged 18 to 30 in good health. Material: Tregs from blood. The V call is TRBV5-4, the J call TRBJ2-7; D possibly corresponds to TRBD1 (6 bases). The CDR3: CASSRGSTYEQYF. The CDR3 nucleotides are TGTGCCAGCAGCAGGGGGTCAACTTACGAGCAGTACTTC.